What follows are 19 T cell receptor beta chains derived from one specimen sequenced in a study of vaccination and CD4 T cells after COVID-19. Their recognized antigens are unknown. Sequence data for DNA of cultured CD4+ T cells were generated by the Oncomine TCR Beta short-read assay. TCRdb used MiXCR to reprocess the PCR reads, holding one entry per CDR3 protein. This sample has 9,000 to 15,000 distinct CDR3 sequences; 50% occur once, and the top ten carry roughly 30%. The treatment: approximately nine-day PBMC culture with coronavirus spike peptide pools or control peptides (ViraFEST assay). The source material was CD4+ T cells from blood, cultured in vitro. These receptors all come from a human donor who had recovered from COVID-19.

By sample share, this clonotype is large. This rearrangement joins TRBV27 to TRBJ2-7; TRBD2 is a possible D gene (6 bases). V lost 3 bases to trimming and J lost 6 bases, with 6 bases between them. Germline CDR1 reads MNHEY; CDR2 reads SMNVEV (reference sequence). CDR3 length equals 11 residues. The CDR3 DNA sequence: TGTGCCAGCAGTTTGGGGGGCGAGCAGTACTTC. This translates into CASSLGGEQYF.

This CDR3 reads CASSSGTGLSWGYTF. The CDR3 DNA reads as TGCGCCAGCAGCTCCGGGACAGGCCTGTCGTGGGGCTACACCTTC. This sequence joins TRBV5-1 and TRBJ1-2, with 8 bases that match TRBD1. The germline V gene has CDR1 SGHRS and CDR2 YFSETQ. V gave up 3 bases and J gave up 8 bases; unmatched junction bases: 12. CDR3 length: 15 amino acids.

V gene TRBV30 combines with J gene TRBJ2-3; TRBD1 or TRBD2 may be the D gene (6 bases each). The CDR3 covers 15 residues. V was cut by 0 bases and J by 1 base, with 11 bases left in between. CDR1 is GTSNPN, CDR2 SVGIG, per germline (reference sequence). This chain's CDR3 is CAWSVGGPGTDTQYF. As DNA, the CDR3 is TGTGCCTGGAGTGTAGGGGGGCCGGGCACAGATACGCAGTATTTT.

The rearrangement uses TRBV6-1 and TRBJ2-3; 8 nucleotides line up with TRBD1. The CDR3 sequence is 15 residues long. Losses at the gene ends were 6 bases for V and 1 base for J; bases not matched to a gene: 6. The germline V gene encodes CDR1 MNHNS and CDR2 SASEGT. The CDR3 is CASSALQGGTDTQYF. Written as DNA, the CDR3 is TGTGCCAGCAGCGCCCTACAGGGGGGCACAGATACGCAGTATTTT.

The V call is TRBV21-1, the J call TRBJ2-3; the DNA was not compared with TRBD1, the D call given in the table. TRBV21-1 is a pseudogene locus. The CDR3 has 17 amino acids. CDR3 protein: CASSKALWDIVTDTQYF. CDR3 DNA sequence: TGTGCCAGCAGCAAAGCGCTTTGGGACATAGTCACAGATACGCAGTATTTT.

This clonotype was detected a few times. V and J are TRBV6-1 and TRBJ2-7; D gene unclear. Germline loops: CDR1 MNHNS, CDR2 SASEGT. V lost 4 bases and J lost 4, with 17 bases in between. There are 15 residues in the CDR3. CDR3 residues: CASSVSRGPSYEQYF. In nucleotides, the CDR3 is TGTGCCAGCAGTGTATCCCGCGGCCCATCTTACGAGCAGTACTTC.

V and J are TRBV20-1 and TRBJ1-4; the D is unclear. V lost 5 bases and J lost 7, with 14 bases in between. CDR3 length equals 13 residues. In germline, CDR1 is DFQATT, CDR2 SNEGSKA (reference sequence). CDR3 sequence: CSASGGAVEKLFF. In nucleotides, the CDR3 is TGCAGTGCTTCCGGTGGAGCCGTTGAAAAACTGTTTTTT.

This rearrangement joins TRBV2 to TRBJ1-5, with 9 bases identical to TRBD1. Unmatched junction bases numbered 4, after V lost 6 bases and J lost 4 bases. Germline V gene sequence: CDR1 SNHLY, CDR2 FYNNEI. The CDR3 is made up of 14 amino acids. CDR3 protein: CASRADRGNQPQHF. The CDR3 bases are TGTGCCAGCAGGGCCGACAGGGGGAATCAGCCCCAGCATTTT.

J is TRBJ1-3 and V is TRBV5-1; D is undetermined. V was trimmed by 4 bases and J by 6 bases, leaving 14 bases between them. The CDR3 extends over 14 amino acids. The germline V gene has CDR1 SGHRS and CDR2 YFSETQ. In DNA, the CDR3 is TGCGCCAGCAGCCCCGACGGGTTAAAAAACACCATATATTTT. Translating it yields CASSPDGLKNTIYF.

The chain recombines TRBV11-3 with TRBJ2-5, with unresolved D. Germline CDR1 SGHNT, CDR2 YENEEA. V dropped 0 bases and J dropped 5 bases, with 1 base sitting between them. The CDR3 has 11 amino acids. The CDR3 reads CASSLDETQYF. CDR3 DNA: TGTGCCAGCAGCTTAGATGAGACCCAGTACTTC.

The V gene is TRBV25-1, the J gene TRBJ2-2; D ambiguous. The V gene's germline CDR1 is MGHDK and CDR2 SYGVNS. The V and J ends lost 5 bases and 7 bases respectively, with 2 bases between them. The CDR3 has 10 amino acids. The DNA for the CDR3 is TGTGCCAGCAGTCTCGGGGAGCTGTTTTTT. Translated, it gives CASSLGELFF.

CDR3 amino acids: CSAQRQGSYNSPLHF. CDR3 in DNA: TGCAGTGCCCAGAGGCAGGGGTCCTATAATTCACCCCTCCACTTT. The chain has TRBV20-1 and TRBJ1-6; D may be TRBD1 (6 bases). The germline V gene encodes CDR1 DFQATT and CDR2 SNEGSKA (reference sequence). Trimming shortened V by 6 bases and J by 1 base, and 13 bases separated the two germline ends. This CDR3 contains 15 residues.

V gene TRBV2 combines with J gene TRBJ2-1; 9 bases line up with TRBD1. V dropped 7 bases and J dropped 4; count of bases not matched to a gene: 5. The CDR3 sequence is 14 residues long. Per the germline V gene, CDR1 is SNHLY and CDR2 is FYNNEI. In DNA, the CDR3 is TGTGCCAGCATCGCCGGGACAGGGTACAATGAGCAGTTCTTC. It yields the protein CASIAGTGYNEQFF.

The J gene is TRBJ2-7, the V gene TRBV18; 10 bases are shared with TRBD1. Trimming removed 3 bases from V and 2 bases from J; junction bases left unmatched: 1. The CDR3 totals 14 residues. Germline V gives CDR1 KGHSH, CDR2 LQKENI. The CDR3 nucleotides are TGTGCCAGCTCACCCGGGACAGGGGCCTACGAGCAGTACTTC. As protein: CASSPGTGAYEQYF.

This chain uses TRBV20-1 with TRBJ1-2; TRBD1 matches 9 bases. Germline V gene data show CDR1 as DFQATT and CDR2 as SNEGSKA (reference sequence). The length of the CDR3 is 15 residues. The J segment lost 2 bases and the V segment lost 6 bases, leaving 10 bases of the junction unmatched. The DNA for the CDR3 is TGCAGTGCCCCTAGGACAGGGGCTCTAAACTATGGCTACACCTTC. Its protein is CSAPRTGALNYGYTF.

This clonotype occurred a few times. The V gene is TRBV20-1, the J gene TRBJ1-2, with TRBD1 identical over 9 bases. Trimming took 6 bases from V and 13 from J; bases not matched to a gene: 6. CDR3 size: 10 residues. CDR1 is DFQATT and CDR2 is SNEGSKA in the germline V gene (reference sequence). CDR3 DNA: TGCAGTGCATGGACAGGGGAGGGCACCTTC. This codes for CSAWTGEGTF.

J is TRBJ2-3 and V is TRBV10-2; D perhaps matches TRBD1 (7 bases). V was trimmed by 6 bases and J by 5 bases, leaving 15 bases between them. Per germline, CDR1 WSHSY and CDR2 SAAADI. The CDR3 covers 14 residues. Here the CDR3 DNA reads TGCGCCAGCAGGAGGGGGCAGGAGGGAGATACGCAGTATTTT. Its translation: CASRRGQEGDTQYF.

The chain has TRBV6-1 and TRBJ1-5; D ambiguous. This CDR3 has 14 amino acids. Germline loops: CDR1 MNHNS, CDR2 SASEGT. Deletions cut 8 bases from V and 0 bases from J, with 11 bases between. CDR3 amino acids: CASLEPLSNQPQHF. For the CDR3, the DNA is TGTGCCAGCCTCGAGCCACTTAGCAATCAGCCCCAGCATTTT.

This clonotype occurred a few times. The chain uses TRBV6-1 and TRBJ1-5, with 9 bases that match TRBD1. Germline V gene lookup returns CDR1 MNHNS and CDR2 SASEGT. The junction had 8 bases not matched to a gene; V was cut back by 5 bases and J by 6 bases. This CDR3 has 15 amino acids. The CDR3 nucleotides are TGTGCCAGCAGTACAAGACAGGGGGGAAGTCAGCCCCAGCATTTT. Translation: CASSTRQGGSQPQHF.